A selection of T cell receptor beta chains follows, all from one sample in a study of shared clonotypes between healthy human individuals. Some clones are missing from TCRdb's copy, which holds only in-frame ones; the method was immunoSEQ multiplex PCR. The sample gives about 490,000 clones, about three quarters of which show up once; 10% to 15% is in the top ten. What was sequenced was PBMCs. These receptors all come from a woman aged 40 to 50 in good health. Some clones in this sample may be carry-over from other donors' samples. CDR3s include the opening cysteine and the closing phenylalanine or tryptophan. D genes are given only for firm matches. Clone size is given for some rows only: seen once, a few or many times, or a class if the clone is expanded.

-	TRBV27	TRBJ1-5	few	CASASAGGPNQPQHF	TGTGCCAGCGCATCCGCGGGGGGCCCTAATCAGCCCCAGCATTTT
-	TRBV4-1	TRBJ2-1	-	CASSQGSQRGPTYNEQFF	TGCGCCAGCAGCCAAGGATCTCAGAGGGGCCCTACCTACAATGAGCAGTTCTTC
-	TRBV27	TRBJ2-5	-	CASSLSVGSQETQYF	TGTGCCAGCAGTTTATCTGTGGGCAGCCAAGAGACCCAGTACTTC
-	TRBV11-2	TRBJ2-1	-	CASSLELRVNSYNEQFF	TGTGCCAGCAGCTTAGAGCTCAGGGTTAACTCCTACAATGAGCAGTTCTTC
-	TRBV27	TRBJ1-5	-	CASSFRDNQPQHF	TGTGCCAGCAGTTTCAGGGACAATCAGCCCCAGCATTTT
-	TRBV27	TRBJ2-7	-	CASSLRAGLHEQYF	TGTGCCAGCAGTTTGAGAGCCGGCCTCCACGAGCAGTACTTC
-	TRBV19	TRBJ2-6	-	CASMALLGNVLTF	TGTGCTTCCATGGCCCTTTTGGGCAACGTCCTGACTTTC
-	TRBV9	TRBJ1-1	-	CASSVEVGEAFF	TGTGCCAGCAGCGTAGAGGTAGGGGAAGCTTTCTTT
TRBD1	TRBV5-1	TRBJ2-7	-	CASSPTGTGVGEQYF	TGCGCCAGCAGCCCCACCGGGACAGGGGTCGGCGAGCAGTACTTC
-	TRBV7-2	TRBJ1-4	-	CASRRTAMGEKLFF	TGTGCCAGCAGACGGACAGCCATGGGTGAAAAACTGTTTTTT
TRBD1	TRBV9	TRBJ1-1	-	CASSLVTGAGGTEAFF	TGTGCCAGCAGCTTAGTAACGGGGGCAGGGGGCACTGAAGCTTTCTTT
TRBD1	TRBV29-1	TRBJ1-1	-	CSVETGANTEAFF	TGCAGCGTTGAGACAGGGGCAAACACTGAAGCTTTCTTT
TRBD1	TRBV6-1	TRBJ2-7	once	CASSSRQGVAYEQYF	TGTGCCAGCAGTTCCCGACAGGGGGTAGCCTACGAGCAGTACTTC
-	TRBV10-3	TRBJ1-1	few	CAITGGTGTEAFF	TGTGCCATCACCGGGGGGACCGGGACAGAAGCTTTCTTT
TRBD2	TRBV5-4	TRBJ2-7	-	CASSSGTRAYEQYF	TGTGCCAGCAGCTCCGGGACTAGGGCCTACGAGCAGTACTTC
-	TRBV4-3	TRBJ2-1	few	CASSPGGGQRTGYNEQFF	TGCGCCAGCAGCCCTGGAGGCGGGCAGAGAACAGGTTACAATGAGCAGTTCTTC
TRBD2	TRBV28	TRBJ2-1	once	CASSFLAGGPGSSYNEQFF	TGTGCCAGCAGTTTTTTGGCGGGAGGGCCTGGCAGCTCCTACAATGAGCAGTTCTTC
-	TRBV19	TRBJ1-2	-	CASSIPGAMVGYTF	TGTGCCAGTAGTATTCCGGGGGCGATGGTTGGCTACACCTTC
-	TRBV28	TRBJ2-1	-	CASSFRYNEQFF	TGTGCCAGCAGTTTCCGCTACAATGAGCAGTTCTTC
-	TRBV6-1	TRBJ1-3	-	CASTYSGNTIYF	TGTGCCAGCACATATAGCGGAAACACCATATATTTT
-	TRBV2	TRBJ1-3	-	CASSRFGGLGNTIYF	TGTGCCAGCAGCCGCTTCGGGGGACTTGGAAACACCATATATTTT
TRBD1	TRBV10-2	TRBJ1-5	-	CASSELKGQGNQPQHF	TGCGCCAGCAGTGAGTTAAAGGGACAGGGAAATCAGCCCCAGCATTTT
TRBD2	TRBV19	TRBJ2-1	-	CASRLLAGDVTEQFF	TGTGCCAGTAGGCTACTAGCGGGAGACGTCACTGAGCAGTTCTTC
TRBD1	TRBV28	TRBJ1-2	-	CASSTGTGASPGYTF	TGTGCCAGCAGCACCGGGACAGGGGCCTCACCGGGCTACACCTTC
-	TRBV4-2	TRBJ1-2	-	CASSQDGRPGRGYTF	TGTGCCAGCAGCCAAGATGGAAGGCCGGGACGGGGCTACACCTTC
TRBD2	TRBV5-1	TRBJ2-7	-	CASSRGLAGGPYEQYF	TGCGCCAGCAGCAGGGGACTAGCGGGTGGGCCCTACGAGCAGTACTTC
-	TRBV5-4	TRBJ1-5	-	CASSLDGQPQHF	TGTGCCAGCAGCTTGGATGGTCAGCCCCAGCATTTT
-	TRBV9	TRBJ2-6	-	CASSVESGRSGANVLTF	TGTGCCAGCAGCGTAGAGTCGGGGAGGTCTGGGGCCAACGTCCTGACTTTC
TRBD2	TRBV30	TRBJ2-1	-	CAWSVRLAATNEQFF	TGTGCCTGGAGTGTACGGCTAGCGGCTACAAATGAGCAGTTCTTC